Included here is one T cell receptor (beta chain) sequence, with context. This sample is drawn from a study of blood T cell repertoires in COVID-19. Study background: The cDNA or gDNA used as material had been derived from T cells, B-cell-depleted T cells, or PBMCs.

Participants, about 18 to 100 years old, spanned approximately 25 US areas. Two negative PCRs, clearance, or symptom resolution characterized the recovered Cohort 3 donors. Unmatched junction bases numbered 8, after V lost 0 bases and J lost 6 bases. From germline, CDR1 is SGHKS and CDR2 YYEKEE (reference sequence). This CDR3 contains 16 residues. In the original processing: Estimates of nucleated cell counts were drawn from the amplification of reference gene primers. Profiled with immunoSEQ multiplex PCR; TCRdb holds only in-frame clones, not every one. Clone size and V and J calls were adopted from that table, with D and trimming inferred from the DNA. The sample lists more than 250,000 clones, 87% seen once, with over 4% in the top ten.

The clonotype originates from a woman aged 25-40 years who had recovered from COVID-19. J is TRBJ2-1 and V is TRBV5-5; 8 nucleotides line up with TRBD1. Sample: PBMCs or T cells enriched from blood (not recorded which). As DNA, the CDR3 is TGTGCCAGCAGCTTGGAGGGCAGGGGGCGCAGCAATGAGCAGTTCTTC. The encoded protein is CASSLEGRGRSNEQFF.